Listed below are T cell receptor beta chains from one sample, sequenced in a study of blood T cell repertoires in COVID-19. Measured with immunoSEQ multiplex PCR; TCRdb has only the in-frame clones, and not every one. The repertoire holds more than 55,000 clones, with approximately 90% as singletons. The material sequenced was peripheral blood. All receptors come from a human donor with active COVID-19. The donor label of this sample is uncertain. Each CDR3 is given without its conserved first and last residue. Only part of the rows carry a size: once, few, many, or a class if the clone is expanded.

TRBV9	TRBJ1-1	NA	ASSRGVGQQNTEAF
TRBV6-5	TRBJ2-1	NA	ASTPASGGANEQF
TRBV28	TRBJ2-5	NA	ASSLFGFGTGGVTQY
TRBV19	TRBJ1-6	NA	ASSSFDPRDSPLH
TRBV18	TRBJ2-4	NA	ASSGTGTLQY
TRBV27	TRBJ2-7	NA	ATSTSGFSYEQY
TRBV9	TRBJ1-3	few	ASSVYGGGNTIY
TRBV7-2	TRBJ2-7	NA	ASSLVGGDPYEQY
TRBV7-2	TRBJ2-5	NA	ASSIWGQGGETQY
TRBV3-1/TRBV3-2	TRBJ2-7	NA	ASSHSSYEQY
TRBV9	TRBJ2-5	NA	ASSVGGTGDYETQY
TRBV11-2	TRBJ2-7	NA	ASSLEAGGYEQY
TRBV18	TRBJ2-7	NA	ASSLRTSGRDEQY
TRBV7-9	TRBJ1-2	NA	ASSQRGLWGYT
TRBV28	TRBJ1-2	NA	ASSFRQEDYGYT
TRBV27	TRBJ1-4	few	ASSPRAGNEKLF
TRBV19	TRBJ1-1	NA	ASTSGGPNTEAF
TRBV27	TRBJ1-4	NA	ASRAQGIDNEKLF
TRBV6-2/TRBV6-3	TRBJ2-7	NA	ASSYRLQINFFSYEQY
TRBV18	TRBJ1-3	NA	ASSGGSGGNTIY
TRBV29-1	TRBJ2-7	NA	SAGGDEQY
TRBV9	TRBJ2-3	NA	ASSVVDAAGGKDTQY
TRBV15	TRBJ2-4	NA	ATTLEGGAKNIQY
TRBV7-8	TRBJ2-3	NA	ASSFNFGGSYTDTQY
TRBV19	TRBJ1-5	NA	ASRPDGIQPQH
TRBV30	TRBJ2-7	NA	AWTNYRGPFYEQY
TRBV5-6	TRBJ2-7	NA	ASSLAGNPSEQY
TRBV5-6	TRBJ1-2	NA	ASSLGQGDYGYT
TRBV30	TRBJ1-3	NA	AWAQGVSGNTIY
TRBV6-2/TRBV6-3	TRBJ2-5	NA	ASSRTVQETQY
TRBV30	TRBJ1-2	NA	ASKPTGKHGYT
TRBV7-9	TRBJ2-7	once	ASSYYSYEQY
TRBV9	TRBJ2-6	few	ASQGQGSGANVLT
TRBV7-2	TRBJ2-1	NA	ASSRGRNNEQF
TRBV9	TRBJ1-1	NA	ASTRLGQGAEAF
TRBV27	TRBJ2-1	NA	ASSPLAGVRSDEQF
TRBV5-6	TRBJ2-1	NA	ASSLTGGEDNEQF
TRBV11-1	TRBJ2-1	NA	ASSFLAGGRYNEQF
TRBV5-1	TRBJ2-1	NA	ASSQGVGNEQF
TRBV4-2	TRBJ1-6	once	ASSQVLARQGLGSPLH
TRBV19	TRBJ2-7	NA	ASSGEGALYEQY
TRBV5-5	TRBJ2-7	NA	ASSLVPGQGDYEQY
TRBV7-2	TRBJ2-3	NA	ASSLELAGGTDTQY
TRBV5-1	TRBJ2-3	NA	ASSRQASDTQY
TRBV27	TRBJ1-6	NA	ASSATVGYNSPLH